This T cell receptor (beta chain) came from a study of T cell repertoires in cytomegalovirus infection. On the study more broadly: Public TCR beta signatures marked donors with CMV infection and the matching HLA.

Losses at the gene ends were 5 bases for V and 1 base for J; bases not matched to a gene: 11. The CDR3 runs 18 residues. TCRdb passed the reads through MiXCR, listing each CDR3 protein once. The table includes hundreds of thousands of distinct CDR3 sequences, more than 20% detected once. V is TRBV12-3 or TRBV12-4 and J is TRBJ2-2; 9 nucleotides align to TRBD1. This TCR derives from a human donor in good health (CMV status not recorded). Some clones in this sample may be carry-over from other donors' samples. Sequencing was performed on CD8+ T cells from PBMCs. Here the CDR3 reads CASSLRTGDIWNTGELFF. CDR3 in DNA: TGTGCCAGCAGTCTAAGGACAGGGGATATTTGGAACACCGGGGAGCTGTTTTTT.